Below, 25 T cell receptor beta chains from the same sample are listed, as sequenced in a study of T cells after yellow fever vaccination. MiXCR, run by TCRdb on the 5' RACE reads, gives a single entry per CDR3 protein. The profile covers 400,000 to 650,000 distinct CDR3 sequences, with 21% appearing a single time and about 15% taken by the ten largest. Specimen: PBMCs, collected about 20 days after the first yellow fever vaccination. Receptors originate from a man younger than 35 who received the YFV17D yellow fever vaccine.

The V call is TRBV20-1, the J call TRBJ1-3, with 7 bases identical to TRBD1. The CDR3 has 15 amino acids. V shed 5 bases, J shed 4 bases, and the junction held 11 bases outside the gene matches. Germline CDR1 is DFQATT and CDR2 is SNEGSKA (reference sequence). Here the CDR3 reads CSAGPTGEGGNTIYF. The CDR3 DNA sequence: TGCAGTGCTGGACCTACAGGGGAGGGGGGAAACACCATATATTTT.

V is TRBV20-1 and J is TRBJ1-2; D gene uncertain. The V gene lost 6 bases and the J gene lost 8 bases, with 16 bases spanning the gap. Germline-derived CDR1 and CDR2 are DFQATT and SNEGSKA (reference sequence). The CDR3 totals 12 residues. The CDR3 spells CSATRVNEGYTF. In DNA form, the CDR3 reads TGCAGTGCGACGAGGGTAAATGAGGGCTACACCTTC.

This clonotype was seen a few times. This sequence joins TRBV4-2 and TRBJ2-7; D call uncertain. Germline CDR1 LGHNA, CDR2 YNFKEQ. The CDR3 consists of 12 residues. Trimming took off 2 bases at V and 4 bases at J, with 6 bases between the two ends. DNA for the CDR3: TGTGCCAGCAGCCAATCCCCATACGAGCAGTACTTC. Its protein is CASSQSPYEQYF.

The V and J genes are TRBV5-4 and TRBJ2-7; D is unclear. This CDR3 comprises 14 residues. CDR1 SGHNT and CDR2 YYREEE come from the germline V gene (reference sequence). V was pared by 0 bases and J by 0 bases, with 7 bases between. The chain's CDR3 is CASSLAPYSYEQYV. CDR3 nucleotides: TGTGCCAGCAGCTTGGCGCCCTACTCCTACGAGCAGTACGTC.

This clonotype was found many times. The V and J genes are TRBV5-1 and TRBJ2-1; the match to TRBD2 covers 7 bases. Per germline, CDR1 SGHRS and CDR2 YFSETQ. The CDR3 runs 14 residues. Trimming at V came to 1 base and at J to 7 bases, leaving 5 bases not matched to a gene. CDR3 DNA sequence: TGCGCCAGCAGCTTGACGTCGGGAGGAAATGAGCAGTTCTTC. Its translation: CASSLTSGGNEQFF.

In this sample, this clonotype turned up once. The chain has TRBV27 and TRBJ1-4; D perhaps matches TRBD1 (5 bases). The CDR3 loop spans 14 amino acids. CDR1 and CDR2 from the germline V gene are MNHEY and SMNVEV (reference sequence). V lost 8 bases to trimming and J lost 4 bases, with 14 bases between them. In DNA, the CDR3 is TGTGCCAGCCGAGCGACAGTAGATAATGAAAAACTGTTTTTT. Translating gives CASRATVDNEKLFF.

The V and J genes are TRBV12-3 or TRBV12-4 and TRBJ2-7; D is uncertain. The V gene lost 5 bases and the J gene lost 3 bases, with 17 bases spanning the gap. The CDR3 length is 15 residues. The CDR3 spells CASSQVEPILYEQYF. The CDR3 DNA sequence: TGTGCCAGCAGTCAAGTGGAACCCATTCTCTACGAGCAGTACTTC.

The chain uses TRBV7-6 and TRBJ2-3, with TRBD2 matching 11 bases. The germline CDR1 and CDR2 sequences are SGHVS and FNYEAQ. V lost 5 bases to trimming and J lost 0 bases; unmatched junction nucleotides: 13. CDR3 length equals 19 residues. This CDR3 is CASSPPRGASGGSTDTQYF. The CDR3 bases are TGTGCCAGCAGCCCACCACGCGGGGCTAGCGGGGGGAGCACAGATACGCAGTATTTT.

The chain carries TRBV10-3 and TRBJ2-3; 10 bases map to TRBD2. Germline V gene sequence: CDR1 ENHRY, CDR2 SYGVKD. The CDR3 length is 14 residues. Germline trimming cut 5 bases from V and 1 base from J; bases unmatched to any gene: 0. CDR3 sequence: CAISLAGGTDTQYF. The CDR3 DNA follows: TGTGCCATCAGTCTAGCGGGGGGCACAGATACGCAGTATTTT.

The CDR3 bases are TGTGCCAGCAGCTTAGGCCGACTTCGCACAGATACGCAGTATTTT. Protein: CASSLGRLRTDTQYF. The chain joins TRBV7-2 to TRBJ2-3; D not resolved. Trimming removed 1 base from V and 1 base from J, with 9 bases in between. The CDR3 runs to 15 residues. Looked up from germline, CDR1 is SGHTA and CDR2 is FQGNSA.

This clonotype was recorded many times. The chain employs TRBV9 and TRBJ2-1, with 8 bases fitting TRBD2. Trimming at V came to 0 bases and at J to 1 base, leaving 3 bases not matched to a gene. Germline values: CDR1 SGDLS, CDR2 YYNGEE. CDR3 length: 16 residues. CDR3 coding DNA: TGTGCCAGCAGCGTAGAAGGGACTAGTTCCTACAATGAGCAGTTCTTC. Its protein product is CASSVEGTSSYNEQFF.

This clonotype was counted only a few times. This sequence joins TRBV5-1 and TRBJ1-1; D is undetermined. CDR1 and CDR2 from the germline V gene are SGHRS and YFSETQ. V lost 2 bases and J lost 1, with 6 bases in between. There are 13 residues in the CDR3. CDR3 residues: CASSFAENTEAFF. CDR3 bases: TGCGCCAGCAGCTTTGCAGAGAACACTGAAGCTTTCTTT.

The V call is TRBV24-1, the J call TRBJ1-4; D call uncertain. Germline CDR1 is KGHDR and CDR2 is SFDVKD. CDR3 size: 12 residues. V gave up 2 bases and J gave up 8 bases, with 5 bases separating them. The chain's CDR3 is CATSDYGEKLFF. Here the CDR3 DNA reads TGTGCCACCAGTGATTACGGGGAAAAACTGTTTTTT.

There are a few counts of this clonotype. The rearrangement uses TRBV5-1 and TRBJ2-5, with 8 nucleotides matching TRBD2. J lost 2 bases, V lost 5 bases, and 8 bases had no gene match. This CDR3 spans 15 amino acids. Per the germline V gene, CDR1 is SGHRS and CDR2 is YFSETQ. The CDR3 here is CASSFSGELQETQYF. Here the CDR3 DNA reads TGCGCCAGCAGTTTTAGCGGGGAGCTTCAAGAGACCCAGTACTTC.

This clonotype was seen only a few times. The rearrangement links TRBV29-1 to TRBJ2-1, with D perhaps TRBD1 or TRBD2 (6 bases each). Trimming stripped 7 bases from V and 4 bases from J, with 20 bases between. The CDR3 has 15 amino acids. Per germline, CDR1 SQVTM and CDR2 ANQGSEA. In DNA form, the CDR3 reads TGCAGCGGAGAGGACCTCCGAGGGGGGTACAATGAGCAGTTCTTC. Translating it yields CSGEDLRGGYNEQFF.

The chain joins TRBV7-9 to TRBJ2-3; D call uncertain. CDR1 SEHNR and CDR2 FQNEAQ come from the germline V gene (reference sequence). This CDR3 comprises 14 residues. The V and J ends lost 3 bases and 4 bases respectively, with 11 bases between them. This chain's CDR3 is CASSFVGFADTQYF. Here the CDR3 DNA reads TGTGCCAGCAGCTTTGTGGGTTTCGCAGATACGCAGTATTTT.

This clonotype was observed a handful of times. The rearrangement links TRBV5-4 to TRBJ1-2; 11 positions match TRBD1. The CDR3 is 14 amino acids. After removal of 3 bases from V and 2 bases from J, the junction contained 0 bases not matched to a gene. Germline V gene sequence: CDR1 SGHNT, CDR2 YYREEE (reference sequence). The CDR3 DNA reads as TGTGCCAGCAGCTGGACAGGGGGCAACTATGGCTACACCTTC. Amino acids: CASSWTGGNYGYTF.

The chain couples TRBV7-8 to TRBJ2-1; TRBD1 or TRBD2 may be the D gene (5 bases each). Trimming pared 3 bases from V and 3 bases from J, leaving 9 bases between. The CDR3 spans 14 residues. Per the germline V gene, CDR1 is SGHVS and CDR2 is FQNEAQ. CDR3 nucleotides: TGTGCCAGCAGCTTCCTGAGGGGCTACAATGAGCAGTTCTTC. Translation: CASSFLRGYNEQFF.

The rearrangement joins TRBV7-9 to TRBJ2-7; no clear D gene. V gave up 4 bases and J gave up 9 bases, with 16 bases separating them. CDR1 and CDR2 from the germline V gene are SEHNR and FQNEAQ (reference sequence). The CDR3 runs to 13 residues. The CDR3 DNA follows: TGTGCCAGCAGCTCCGAATATCGACCCCCGCAGTACGTC. Protein sequence: CASSSEYRPPQYV.

This clonotype was seen only a few times. The chain joins TRBV29-1 to TRBJ1-2, with D unclear. CDR1 is SQVTM, CDR2 ANQGSEA, per germline. The V gene lost 5 bases and the J gene lost 2 bases, with 12 bases spanning the gap. The length of the CDR3 is 13 residues. CDR3 DNA sequence: TGCAGCGTTCGCAGTTTGGAGAACTATGGCTACACCTTC. This translates into CSVRSLENYGYTF. Together with reference TRBV29-1 and TRBJ1-2, the CDR3 gives the full variable domain: SAVISQKPSRDICQRGTSLTIQCQVDSQVTMMFWYRQQPGQSLTLIATANQGSEATYESGFVIDKFPISRPNLTFSTLTVSNMSPEDSSIYLCSVRSLENYGYTFGSGTRLTVV.

This clonotype occurred a few times. The rearrangement links TRBV11-1 to TRBJ2-3, with D possibly being TRBD2 (7 bases). V was shortened by 4 bases and J by 1 base, with 21 bases between the two germline ends. The CDR3 is made up of 18 amino acids. Germline V gene data show CDR1 as SGHAT and CDR2 as FQDESV (reference sequence). The CDR3, as DNA: TGTGCCAGCAGCTCCGGGGGGCATACTAGCGTCGGCACAGATACGCAGTATTTT. As protein: CASSSGGHTSVGTDTQYF.

The chain recombines TRBV7-9 with TRBJ1-4; possibly TRBD1 for D (5 bases). The CDR3 sequence is 14 residues long. The V end lost 3 bases, the J end lost 7 bases, and 12 bases lay between the germline ends. The V gene's germline CDR1 is SEHNR and CDR2 FQNEAQ (reference sequence). CDR3 bases: TGTGCCAGCAGCTTCAATGGGGCGGGTGAAAAACTGTTTTTT. It is translated as CASSFNGAGEKLFF.

The chain uses TRBV28 and TRBJ2-5; D might be TRBD1 (6 bases). Between the trimmed V and J ends, which lost 1 base and 4 bases, there was a span of 13 bases. The CDR3 is 15 residues long. CDR1 and CDR2 (germline): MDHEN, SYDVKM. CDR3 sequence (DNA): TGTGCCAGCAGTTTATTTGGGGCAGGGGTAGAGACCCAGTACTTC. Amino acid sequence: CASSLFGAGVETQYF.

This clonotype has only a few counts. The genes are TRBV7-2 and TRBJ2-2; 8 bases fit TRBD1. J was trimmed by 7 bases and V by 2 bases; bases with no gene match: 12. Germline CDR1 SGHTA, CDR2 FQGNSA. The length of the CDR3 is 17 residues. The CDR3 region is CASSLLPPDRANGELFF. The CDR3 nucleotides read TGTGCCAGCAGCTTACTACCCCCGGACAGGGCGAACGGGGAGCTGTTTTTT.

Only a few counts were recorded for this clonotype. The V and J genes are TRBV5-1 and TRBJ2-3, with 7 bases aligning to TRBD1. V shed 4 bases, J shed 0 bases, and the junction held 8 bases outside the gene matches. CDR1 is SGHRS and CDR2 is YFSETQ in the germline V gene. The CDR3 length is 16 residues. The CDR3 spells CASSPGTAFSTDTQYF. CDR3 coding DNA: TGCGCCAGCAGCCCTGGGACAGCATTTAGCACAGATACGCAGTATTTT. Filled out from reference TRBV5-1 and TRBJ2-3, the complete variable domain reads KAGVTQTPRYLIKTRGQQVTLSCSPISGHRSVSWYQQTPGQGLQFLFEYFSETQRNKGNFPGRFSGRQFSNSRSEMNVSTLELGDSALYLCASSPGTAFSTDTQYFGPGTRLTVL.